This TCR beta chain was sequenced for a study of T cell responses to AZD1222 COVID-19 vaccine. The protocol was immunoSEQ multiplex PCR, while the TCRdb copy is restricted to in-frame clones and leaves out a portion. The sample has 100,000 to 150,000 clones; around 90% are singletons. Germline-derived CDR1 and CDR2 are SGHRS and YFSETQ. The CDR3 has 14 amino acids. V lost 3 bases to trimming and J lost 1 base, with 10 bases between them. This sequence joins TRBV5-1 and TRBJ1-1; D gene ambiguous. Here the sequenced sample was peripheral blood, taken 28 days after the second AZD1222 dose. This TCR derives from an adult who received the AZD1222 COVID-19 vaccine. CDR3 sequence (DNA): TGCGCCAGCAGCTCAACTACAAGGAACACTGAAGCTTTCTTT. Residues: CASSSTTRNTEAFF.